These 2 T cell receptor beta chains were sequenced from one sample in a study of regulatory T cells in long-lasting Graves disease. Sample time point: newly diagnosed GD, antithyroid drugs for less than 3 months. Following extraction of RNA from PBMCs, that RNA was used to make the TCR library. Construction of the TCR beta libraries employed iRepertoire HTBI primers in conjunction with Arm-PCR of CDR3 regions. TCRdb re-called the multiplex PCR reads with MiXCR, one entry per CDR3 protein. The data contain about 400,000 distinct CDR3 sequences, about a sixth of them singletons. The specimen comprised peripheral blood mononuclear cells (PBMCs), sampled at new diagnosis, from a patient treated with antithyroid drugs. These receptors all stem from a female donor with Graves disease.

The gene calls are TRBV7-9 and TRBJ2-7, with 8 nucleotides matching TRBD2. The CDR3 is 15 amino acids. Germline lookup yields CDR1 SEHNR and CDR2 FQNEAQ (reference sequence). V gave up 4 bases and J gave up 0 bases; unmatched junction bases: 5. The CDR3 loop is CASSSGGALSYEQYF. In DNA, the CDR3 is TGTGCCAGCAGCTCGGGGGGGGCCCTCTCCTACGAGCAGTACTTC.

In nucleotides, the CDR3 is TGTGCCAGCAGCCACGGCCGCAGGGGTCGGGATACGCAGTATTTT. Amino acids: CASSHGRRGRDTQYF. The chain employs TRBV11-1 and TRBJ2-3; D is perhaps TRBD1 (6 bases). V was clipped by 5 bases and J by 6 bases, with 18 bases between them. Germline V CDR1 and CDR2: SGHAT, FQDESV (reference sequence). The CDR3 totals 15 residues. Complete variable domain (other parts from reference TRBV11-1 and TRBJ2-3): EAEVAQSPRYKITEKSQAVAFWCDPISGHATLYWYRQILGQGPELLVQFQDESVVDDSQLPKDRFSAERLKGVDSTLKIQPAELGDSAMYLCASSHGRRGRDTQYFGPGTRLTVL.